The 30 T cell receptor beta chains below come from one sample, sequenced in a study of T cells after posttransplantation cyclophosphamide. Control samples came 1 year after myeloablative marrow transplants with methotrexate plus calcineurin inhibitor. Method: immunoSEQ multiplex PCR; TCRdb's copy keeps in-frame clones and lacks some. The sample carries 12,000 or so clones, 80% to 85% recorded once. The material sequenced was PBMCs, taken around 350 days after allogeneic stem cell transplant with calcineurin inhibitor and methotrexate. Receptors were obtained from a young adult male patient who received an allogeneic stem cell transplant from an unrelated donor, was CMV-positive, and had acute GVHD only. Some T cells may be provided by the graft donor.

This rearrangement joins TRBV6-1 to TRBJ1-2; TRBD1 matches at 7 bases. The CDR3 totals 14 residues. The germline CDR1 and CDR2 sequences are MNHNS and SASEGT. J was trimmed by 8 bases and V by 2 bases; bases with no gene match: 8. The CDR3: CASSETGQLGGYTF. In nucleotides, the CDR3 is TGTGCCAGCAGTGAAACGGGACAGTTGGGAGGCTACACCTTC.

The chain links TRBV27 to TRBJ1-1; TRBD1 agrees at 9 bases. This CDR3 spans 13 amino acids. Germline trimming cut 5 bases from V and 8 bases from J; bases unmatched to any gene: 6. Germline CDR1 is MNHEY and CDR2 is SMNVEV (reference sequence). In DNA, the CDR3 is TGTGCCAGCAGTCAGGACAGGGGCGGGGAAGCTTTCTTT. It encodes CASSQDRGGEAFF.

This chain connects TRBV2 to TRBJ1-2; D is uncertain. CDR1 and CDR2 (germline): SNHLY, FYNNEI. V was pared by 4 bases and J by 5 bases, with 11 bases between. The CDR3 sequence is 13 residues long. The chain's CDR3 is CASSVSQRYGYTF. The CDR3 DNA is TGTGCCAGCAGTGTGAGTCAGAGGTATGGCTACACCTTC.

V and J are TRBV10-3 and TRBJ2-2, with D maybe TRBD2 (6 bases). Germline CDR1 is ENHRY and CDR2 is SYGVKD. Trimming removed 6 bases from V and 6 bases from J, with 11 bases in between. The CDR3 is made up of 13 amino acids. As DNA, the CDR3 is TGTGCCATCAGGCGGGAACTGGCCGGGGAGCTGTTTTTT. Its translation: CAIRRELAGELFF.

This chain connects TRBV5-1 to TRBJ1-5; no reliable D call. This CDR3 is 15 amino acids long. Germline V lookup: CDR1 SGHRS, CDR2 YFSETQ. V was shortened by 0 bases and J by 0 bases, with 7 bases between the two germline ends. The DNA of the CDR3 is TGCGCCAGCAGCTTGGGCGGCCTTAGCAATCAGCCCCAGCATTTT. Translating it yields CASSLGGLSNQPQHF.

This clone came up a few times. CDR3 nucleotides: TGCGCCAGCAGCTTATCAGGGTCCTACAATGAGCAGTTCTTC. Its protein product is CASSLSGSYNEQFF. The V and J genes are TRBV5-1 and TRBJ2-1, with a possible D match to TRBD1 (5 bases). Germline CDR1 reads SGHRS; CDR2 reads YFSETQ. V was pared by 2 bases and J by 1 base, with 7 bases between. CDR3 length equals 14 residues.

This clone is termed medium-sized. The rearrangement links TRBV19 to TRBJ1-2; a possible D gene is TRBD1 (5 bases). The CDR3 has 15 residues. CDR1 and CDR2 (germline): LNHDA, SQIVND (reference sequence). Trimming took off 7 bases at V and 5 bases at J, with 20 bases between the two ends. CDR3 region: CASKSVRAPPYGYTF. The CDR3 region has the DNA TGTGCCAGTAAGAGCGTCAGGGCCCCCCCATATGGCTACACCTTC.

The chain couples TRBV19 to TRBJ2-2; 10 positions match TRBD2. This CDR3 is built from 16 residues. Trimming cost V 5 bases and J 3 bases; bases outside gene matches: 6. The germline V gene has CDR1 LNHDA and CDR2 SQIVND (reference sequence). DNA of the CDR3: TGTGCCAGTAGTCCGCTAGCGGGGGCGTACACCGGGGAGCTGTTTTTT. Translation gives CASSPLAGAYTGELFF.

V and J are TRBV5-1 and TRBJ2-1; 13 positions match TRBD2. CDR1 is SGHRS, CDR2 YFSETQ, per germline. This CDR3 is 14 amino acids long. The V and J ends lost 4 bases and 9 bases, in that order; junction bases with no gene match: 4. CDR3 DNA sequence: TGCGCCAGCAGCACGGGACTAGCGGGATTTGAGCAGTTCTTC. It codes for CASSTGLAGFEQFF.

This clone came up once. CDR3 amino acids: CATVAGGPRETQYF. CDR3 nucleotide sequence: TGTGCCACAGTAGCGGGAGGGCCCAGAGAGACCCAGTACTTC. The gene calls are TRBV6-5 and TRBJ2-5; TRBD2 aligns across 11 bases. The CDR3 consists of 14 residues. The junction had 8 bases not matched to a gene; V was cut back by 10 bases and J by 4 bases. Germline V lookup: CDR1 MNHEY, CDR2 SVGAGI.

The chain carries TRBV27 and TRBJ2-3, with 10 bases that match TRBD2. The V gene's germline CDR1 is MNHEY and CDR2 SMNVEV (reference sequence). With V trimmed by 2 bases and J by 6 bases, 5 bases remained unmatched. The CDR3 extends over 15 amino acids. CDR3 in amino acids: CASSLPSGGVDTQYF. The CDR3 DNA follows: TGTGCCAGCAGTTTACCTAGCGGGGGAGTCGATACGCAGTATTTT.

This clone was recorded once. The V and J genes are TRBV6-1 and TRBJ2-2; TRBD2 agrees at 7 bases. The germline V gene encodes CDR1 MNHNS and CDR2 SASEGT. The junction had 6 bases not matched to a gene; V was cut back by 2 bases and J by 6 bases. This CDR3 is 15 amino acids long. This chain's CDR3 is CASSEWGGKPGELFF. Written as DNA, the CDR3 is TGTGCCAGCAGTGAATGGGGGGGTAAGCCCGGGGAGCTGTTTTTT.

CDR3 nucleotides: TGTGCCAGCAGTTTGGCGGGAGGCAATCAGCCCCAGCATTTT. Translation: CASSLAGGNQPQHF. This rearrangement joins TRBV27 to TRBJ1-5; no clear D. Trimming took off 3 bases at V and 2 bases at J, with 8 bases between the two ends. Germline assignment: CDR1 MNHEY and CDR2 SMNVEV (reference sequence). The CDR3 has 14 amino acids.

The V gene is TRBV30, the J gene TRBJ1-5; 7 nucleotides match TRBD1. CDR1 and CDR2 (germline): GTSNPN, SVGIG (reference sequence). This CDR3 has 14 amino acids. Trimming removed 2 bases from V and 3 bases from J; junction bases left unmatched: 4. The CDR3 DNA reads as TGTGCCTGGAGTCGAACAGGGGCCAATCAGCCCCAGCATTTT. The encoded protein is CAWSRTGANQPQHF.

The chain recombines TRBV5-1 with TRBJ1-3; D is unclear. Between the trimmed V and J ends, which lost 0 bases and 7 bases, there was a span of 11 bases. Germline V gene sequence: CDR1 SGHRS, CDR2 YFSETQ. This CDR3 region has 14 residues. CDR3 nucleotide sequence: TGCGCCAGCAGCTTGGACGGTGAGGTTAACACCATATATTTT. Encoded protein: CASSLDGEVNTIYF.

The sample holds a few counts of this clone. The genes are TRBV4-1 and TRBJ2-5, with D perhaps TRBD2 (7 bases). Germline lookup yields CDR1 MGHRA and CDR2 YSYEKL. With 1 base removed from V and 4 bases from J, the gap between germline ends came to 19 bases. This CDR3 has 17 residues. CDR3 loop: CASSQVGIGGDGETQYF. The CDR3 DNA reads TGCGCCAGCAGCCAAGTAGGGATAGGGGGGGACGGAGAGACCCAGTACTTC.

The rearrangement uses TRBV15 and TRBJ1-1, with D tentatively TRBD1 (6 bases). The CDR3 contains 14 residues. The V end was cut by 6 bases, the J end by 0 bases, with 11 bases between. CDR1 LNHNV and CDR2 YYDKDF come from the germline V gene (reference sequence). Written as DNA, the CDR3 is TGTGCCACCAGTTGGACAGACTTGAACACTGAAGCTTTCTTT. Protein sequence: CATSWTDLNTEAFF.

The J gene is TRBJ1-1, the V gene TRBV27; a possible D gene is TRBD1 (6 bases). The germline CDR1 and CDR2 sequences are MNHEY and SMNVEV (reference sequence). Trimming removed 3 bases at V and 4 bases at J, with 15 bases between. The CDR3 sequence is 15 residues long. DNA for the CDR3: TGTGCCAGCAGTTTGGACAGCCCTGGGAGCACTGAAGCTTTCTTT. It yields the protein CASSLDSPGSTEAFF.

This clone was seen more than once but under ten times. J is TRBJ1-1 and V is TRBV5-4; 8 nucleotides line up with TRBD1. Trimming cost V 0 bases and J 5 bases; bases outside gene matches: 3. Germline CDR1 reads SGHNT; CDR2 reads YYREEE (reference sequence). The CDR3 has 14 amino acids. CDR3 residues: CASSLDQGATEAFF. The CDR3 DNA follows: TGTGCCAGCAGCTTGGACCAGGGGGCGACTGAAGCTTTCTTT.

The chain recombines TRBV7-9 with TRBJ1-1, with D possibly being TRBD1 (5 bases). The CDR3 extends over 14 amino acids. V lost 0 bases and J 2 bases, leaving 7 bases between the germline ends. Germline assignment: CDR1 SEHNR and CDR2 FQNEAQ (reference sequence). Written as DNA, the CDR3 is TGTGCCAGCAGCTTAGCGCAGGGCAACACTGAAGCTTTCTTT. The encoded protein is CASSLAQGNTEAFF.

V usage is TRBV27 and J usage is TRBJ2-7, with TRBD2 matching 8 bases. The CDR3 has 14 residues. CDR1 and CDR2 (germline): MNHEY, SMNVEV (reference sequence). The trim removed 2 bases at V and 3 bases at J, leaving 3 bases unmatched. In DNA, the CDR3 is TGTGCCAGCAGTTTAGCCAGCGGGAGCTACGAGCAGTACTTC. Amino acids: CASSLASGSYEQYF.

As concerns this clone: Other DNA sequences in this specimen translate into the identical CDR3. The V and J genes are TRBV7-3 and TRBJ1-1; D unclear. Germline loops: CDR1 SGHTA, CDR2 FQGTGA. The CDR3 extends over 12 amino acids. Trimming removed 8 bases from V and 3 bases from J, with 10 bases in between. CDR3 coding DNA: TGTGCCAGCCGGGGAGGCCACACTGAAGCTTTCTTT. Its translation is CASRGGHTEAFF.

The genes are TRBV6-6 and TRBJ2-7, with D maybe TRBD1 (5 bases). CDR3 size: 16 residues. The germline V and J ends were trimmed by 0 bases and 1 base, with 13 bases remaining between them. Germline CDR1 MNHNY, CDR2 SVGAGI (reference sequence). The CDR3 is CASSYSFEQVSYEQYF. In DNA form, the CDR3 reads TGTGCCAGCAGTTACTCGTTCGAACAGGTTTCCTACGAGCAGTACTTC.

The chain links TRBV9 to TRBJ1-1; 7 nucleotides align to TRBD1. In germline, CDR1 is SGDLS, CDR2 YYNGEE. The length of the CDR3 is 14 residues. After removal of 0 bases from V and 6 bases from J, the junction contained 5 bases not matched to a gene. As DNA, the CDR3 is TGTGCCAGCAGCGTAGTGACAGGGTTCGCTGAAGCTTTCTTT. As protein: CASSVVTGFAEAFF.

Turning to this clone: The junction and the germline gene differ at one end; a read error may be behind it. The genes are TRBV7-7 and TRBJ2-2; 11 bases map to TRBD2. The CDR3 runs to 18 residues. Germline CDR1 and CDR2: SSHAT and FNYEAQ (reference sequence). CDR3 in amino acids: CASSPYRLAGRNTGELFF. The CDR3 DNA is TGTGCTAGCAGCCCCTACCGACTAGCGGGACGGAACACCGGGGAGCTGTTTTTT.

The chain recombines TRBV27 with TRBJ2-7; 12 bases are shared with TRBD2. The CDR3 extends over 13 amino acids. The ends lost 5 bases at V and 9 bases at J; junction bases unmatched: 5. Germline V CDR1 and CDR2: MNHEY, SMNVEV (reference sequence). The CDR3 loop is CASSGGTSGPQYF. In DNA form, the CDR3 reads TGTGCCAGCAGTGGGGGGACTAGCGGGCCGCAGTACTTC.

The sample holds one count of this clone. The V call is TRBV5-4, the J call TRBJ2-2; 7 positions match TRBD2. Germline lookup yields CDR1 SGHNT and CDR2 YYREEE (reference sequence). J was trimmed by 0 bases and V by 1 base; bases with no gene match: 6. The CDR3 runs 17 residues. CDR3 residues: CASSLSGVSANTGELFF. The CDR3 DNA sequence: TGTGCCAGCAGCTTGAGCGGGGTTAGCGCGAACACCGGGGAGCTGTTTTTT. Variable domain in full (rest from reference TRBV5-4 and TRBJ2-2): ETGVTQSPTHLIKTRGQQVTLRCSSQSGHNTVSWYQQALGQGPQFIFQYYREEENGRGNFPPRFSGLQFPNYSSELNVNALELDDSALYLCASSLSGVSANTGELFFGEGSRLTVL.

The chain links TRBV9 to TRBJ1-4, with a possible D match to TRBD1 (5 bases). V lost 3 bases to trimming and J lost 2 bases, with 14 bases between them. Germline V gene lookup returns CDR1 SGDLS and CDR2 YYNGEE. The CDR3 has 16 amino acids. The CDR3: CASSEGGGRTNEKLFF. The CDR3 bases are TGTGCCAGCAGCGAGGGCGGGGGGAGGACTAATGAAAAACTGTTTTTT. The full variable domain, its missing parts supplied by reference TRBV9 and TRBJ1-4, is DSGVTQTPKHLITATGQRVTLRCSPRSGDLSVYWYQQSLDQGLQFLIQYYNGEERAKGNILERFSAQQFPDLHSELNLSSLELGDSALYFCASSEGGGRTNEKLFFGSGTQLSVL.

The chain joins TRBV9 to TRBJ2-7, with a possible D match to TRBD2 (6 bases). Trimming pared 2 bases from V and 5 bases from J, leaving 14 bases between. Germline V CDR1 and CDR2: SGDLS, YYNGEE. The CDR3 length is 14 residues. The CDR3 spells CASSVDVGGDEQYF. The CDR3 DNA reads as TGTGCCAGCAGCGTGGACGTGGGGGGTGACGAGCAGTACTTC.

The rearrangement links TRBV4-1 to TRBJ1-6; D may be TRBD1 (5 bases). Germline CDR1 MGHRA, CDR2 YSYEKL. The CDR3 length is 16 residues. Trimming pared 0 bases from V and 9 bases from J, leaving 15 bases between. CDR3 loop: CASSQDRWQGSSPLHF. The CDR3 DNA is TGCGCCAGCAGCCAAGATAGGTGGCAGGGAAGTTCACCCCTCCACTTT.